The sequence of this TCR beta chain was determined in a study of Graves' ophthalmopathy and Graves' hyperthyroidism. Study background: Blood was drawn at initial diagnosis, before any treatment. Points from the study as a whole: At about 69% sensitivity and 72.22% specificity, the model predicted progression of the ophthalmopathy. Detection in blood was also observed for most expanded thyroid clonotypes above 0.001 frequency.

Investigators amplified TCR beta CDR3 regions from RNA transcripts. First-round RT-PCR relied on HTBI primers, and a second-round multiplex PCR came next. TCRdb reprocessed the multiplex PCR reads with MiXCR, giving one entry per CDR3 protein. The sample has around 660,000 distinct CDR3 sequences, over 40% seen once; the top ten hold more than 2.5%. Turning to this clonotype: What it binds is unknown.

CDR1 and CDR2 from the germline V gene are SGHTA and FQGNSA. V lost 3 bases and J lost 8; bases outside the gene matches: 10. CDR3 length: 15 amino acids. The chain links TRBV7-2 to TRBJ1-2, with 9 bases lining up with TRBD1. This clonotype originated in an adult man with Graves' ophthalmopathy. Sequenced input: peripheral blood. CDR3 in amino acids: CASSLTPGQGYGYTF. As DNA, the CDR3 is TGTGCCAGCAGCTTGACTCCGGGACAGGGATACGGCTACACCTTC.